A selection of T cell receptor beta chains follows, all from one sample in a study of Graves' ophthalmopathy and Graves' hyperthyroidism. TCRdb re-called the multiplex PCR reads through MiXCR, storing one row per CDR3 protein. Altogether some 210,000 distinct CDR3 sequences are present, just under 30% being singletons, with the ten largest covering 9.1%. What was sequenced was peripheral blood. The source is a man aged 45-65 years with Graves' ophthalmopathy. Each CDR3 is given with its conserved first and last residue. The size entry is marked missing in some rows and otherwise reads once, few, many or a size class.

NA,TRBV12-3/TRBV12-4,CASSSGWGQPQHF
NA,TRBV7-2,CASSSGRPETQYF
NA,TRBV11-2,CASSLRAGSGGADQETQYF
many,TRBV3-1,CASSQSGRSYEQYF
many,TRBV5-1,CASSPMGGHTQETQYF
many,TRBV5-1,CASSTLAAANTGELFF
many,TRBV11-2,CASSRRGAKAGANVLTF
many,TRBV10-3,CATYGAREETQYF
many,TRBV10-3,CAISESGSSYEQYF
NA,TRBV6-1,CASRESDGNQPQHF
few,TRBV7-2,CASSSGLGRSYEQYF
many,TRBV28,CASSAQGGPYGYTF
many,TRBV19,CATLGQDFNQPQHF
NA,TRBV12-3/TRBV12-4,CASNRGLRFETQYF
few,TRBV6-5,CASSYGTAPTNTGELFF
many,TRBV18,CASSPLSGHNQPQHF
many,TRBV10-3,CAISAGGGGPTEAFF
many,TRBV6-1,CASSGRDTTRNTEAFF
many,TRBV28,CASSFSTGDQETQYF
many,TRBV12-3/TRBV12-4,CASRPTGFETQYF
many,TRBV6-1,CASKTGQETQYF
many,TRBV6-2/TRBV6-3,CASSYFTGTANSGANVLTF
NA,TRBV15,CATSPGGRPNTEAFF
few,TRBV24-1,CATSDPDRGYGYTF
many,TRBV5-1,CASSSGQGDSAKNIQYF
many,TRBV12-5,CASGPPWNTEAFF
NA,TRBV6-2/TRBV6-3,CASIWGTEAFF
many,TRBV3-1,CASSQDVGRETQYF
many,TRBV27,CASRETGGAGSPLHF
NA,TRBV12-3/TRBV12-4,CASSSTRGGLGGYTEAFF
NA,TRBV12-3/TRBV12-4,CASKDPGQGYEQYF
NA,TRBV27,CASSSGTGEGYEQYF
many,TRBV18,CASSQQGMSTEAFF
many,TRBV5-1,CASSLEVTGGIYEQYF
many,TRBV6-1,CASLSARGQGAGELFF
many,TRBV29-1,CSVVVRGEQYF
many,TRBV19,CASAGGWDGELFF
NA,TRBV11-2,CASSPLGAGRESNQPQHF
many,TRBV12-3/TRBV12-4,CASSASTGKGYGYTF
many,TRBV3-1,CASRTSANTEAFF
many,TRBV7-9,CASSLEGGRNTEAFF
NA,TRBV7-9,CASSLVGVETQYF
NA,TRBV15,CATSSLRGLGQETQYF
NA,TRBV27,CASSLRTGKGGTGELFF
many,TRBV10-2,CASSVSNTEAFF
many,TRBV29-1,CSVRGQIYEQYF